This T cell receptor (beta chain) came from a study of blood T cell repertoires in COVID-19. TCRdb's copy holds only in-frame clones and misses some; the assay was immunoSEQ multiplex PCR. The data hold about 300,000 clones, with 89% observed a single time. A COVID-19 case had been met by exposed participants during the 2 weeks before study entry. The material sequenced was PBMCs or T cells enriched from blood (not recorded which). This TCR derives from a woman aged 45-65 years who had been exposed to COVID-19.

CDR3 nucleotides: TGCGCCAGCAGCCAAGGGGAGGTAGAGGTCTCCCAGCCCCAGCATTTT. Translating gives CASSQGEVEVSQPQHF. The chain has TRBV4-1 and TRBJ1-5; D is ambiguous. The CDR3 is 16 residues long. Germline V CDR1 and CDR2: MGHRA, YSYEKL. V lost 1 base, J lost 7 bases, and 17 bases lay in between.